These 5 T cell receptor beta chains originate from one sample sequenced in a study of blood T cell repertoires in COVID-19. The assay was immunoSEQ multiplex PCR, and TCRdb's table has in-frame clones only and misses some. The sample yields fewer than 300,000 clones, 75% to 95% seen once. The sequencing sample was made of PBMCs or T cells enriched from blood (not recorded which). Receptors originate from a woman under 40 who had recovered from COVID-19.

This chain uses TRBV7-2 with TRBJ2-1; maybe TRBD2 (5 bases). Germline V CDR1 and CDR2: SGHTA, FQGNSA. The CDR3 spans 14 residues. With 7 bases removed from V and 0 bases from J, the gap between germline ends came to 10 bases. The CDR3 DNA reads TGTGCCAGCACCGAGCGGAGCTCCTACAATGAGCAGTTCTTC. Its protein is CASTERSSYNEQFF.

The V gene is TRBV19, the J gene TRBJ1-2, with 8 positions matching TRBD1. Germline trimming cut 5 bases from V and 6 bases from J; bases unmatched to any gene: 5. CDR3 size: 13 residues. Looked up from germline, CDR1 is LNHDA and CDR2 is SQIVND (reference sequence). The CDR3 here is CASSVRGRNGYTF. The CDR3 nucleotides are TGTGCCAGTAGTGTCAGGGGGCGTAATGGCTACACCTTC.

This chain uses TRBV5-1 with TRBJ1-1; D is unresolved. Germline lookup yields CDR1 SGHRS and CDR2 YFSETQ. The ends were cut back, 1 base at V and 1 base at J, with 8 bases in the middle. The CDR3 has 14 amino acids. CDR3 sequence reads: CASSLNRKNTEAFF. CDR3 sequence (DNA): TGCGCCAGCAGCTTGAACAGAAAGAACACTGAAGCTTTCTTT.

The chain is built from TRBV28 and TRBJ1-4; D unresolved. Germline loops: CDR1 MDHEN, CDR2 SYDVKM. The CDR3 spans 16 residues. The V gene lost 0 bases and the J gene lost 0 bases, with 8 bases spanning the gap. CDR3: CASSLWTAATNEKLFF. The CDR3, as DNA: TGTGCCAGCAGTTTATGGACTGCAGCAACTAATGAAAAACTGTTTTTT.

In this sample, this clone turned up a few times. This chain uses TRBV6-5 with TRBJ1-5; 7 bases align to TRBD1. The J segment lost 9 bases and the V segment lost 6 bases, leaving 8 bases of the junction unmatched. From germline, CDR1 is MNHEY and CDR2 SVGAGI. The CDR3 runs to 13 residues. CDR3 residues: CASRPTGVGPQHF. The CDR3 DNA is TGTGCCAGCAGGCCCACAGGGGTTGGGCCCCAGCATTTT.